The source of this TCR beta chain is a study of CD8 T cells in Susac syndrome. An amount of RNA that ranged from 0.5 to 1 ug was reverse transcribed with random hexamers. Amplification of TCR beta CDR3 used immunoSEQ multiplex PCR across 54 Vbeta and 13 Jbeta. TCRdb used MiXCR to reprocess the immunoSEQ multiplex PCR reads, holding one entry per CDR3 protein. Seen here are around 130,000 distinct CDR3 sequences, about 95% observed once, and the top ten hold 0.098%. Negative isolation was used for CD8+ and CD4+ T cells, and FACS enrichment was applied to TEMRA cells. Germline V lookup: CDR1 GTSNPN, CDR2 SVGIG (reference sequence). This CDR3 contains 13 residues. V lost 2 bases and J 5 bases, leaving 10 bases between the germline ends.

The chain joins TRBV30 to TRBJ1-5, with D unresolved. Material for sequencing was CD4+ T cells from PBMCs. The clonotype was recovered from a human donor in good health. The CDR3 here is CAWSSTRDQPQHF. The CDR3 DNA sequence: TGTGCCTGGAGTTCTACTCGGGATCAGCCCCAGCATTTT.